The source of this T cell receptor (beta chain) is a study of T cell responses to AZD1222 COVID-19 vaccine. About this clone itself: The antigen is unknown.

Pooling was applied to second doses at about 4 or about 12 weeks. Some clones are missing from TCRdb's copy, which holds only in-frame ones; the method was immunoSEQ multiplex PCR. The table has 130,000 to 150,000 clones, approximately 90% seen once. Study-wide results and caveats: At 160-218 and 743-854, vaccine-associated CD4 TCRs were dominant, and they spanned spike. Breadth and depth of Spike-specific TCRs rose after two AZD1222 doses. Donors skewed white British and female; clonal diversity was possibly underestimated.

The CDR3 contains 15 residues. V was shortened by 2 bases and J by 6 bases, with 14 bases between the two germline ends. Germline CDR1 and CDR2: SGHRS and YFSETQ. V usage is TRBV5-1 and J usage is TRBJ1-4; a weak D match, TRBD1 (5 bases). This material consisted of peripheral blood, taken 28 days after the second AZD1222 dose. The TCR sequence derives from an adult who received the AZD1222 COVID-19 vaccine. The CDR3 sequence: CASSFNRNRDEKLFF. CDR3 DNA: TGCGCCAGCAGCTTTAACAGGAATAGGGATGAAAAACTGTTTTTT. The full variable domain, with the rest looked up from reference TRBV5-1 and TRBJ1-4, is KAGVTQTPRYLIKTRGQQVTLSCSPISGHRSVSWYQQTPGQGLQFLFEYFSETQRNKGNFPGRFSGRQFSNSRSEMNVSTLELGDSALYLCASSFNRNRDEKLFFGSGTQLSVL.